The 26 T cell receptor beta chains listed next were all sequenced from one sample in a study of naive and memory T cell subsets. Findings and caveats of the study: Especially in CD8 cells, naive repertoires contained a few larger clonotypes, possibly CD45RA-re-expressing memory cells.

Their recognized antigens are unknown. Two oligonucleotides, mixed equimolar, formed the beta constant-region primer covering TRBC1 and TRBC2. Four rounds of PCR amplified the ligated cDNA using nested alpha and beta constant-region primers plus SP2. In TCRdb, the UMI-ligation and nested PCR reads were re-called with MiXCR into one record per CDR3 protein. The sample holds approximately 150,000 distinct CDR3 sequences, roughly 20% seen once. The sequencing input was naive CD4+ T cells from blood. The receptors shown here come from a human donor in good health.

The chain couples TRBV20-1 to TRBJ2-1, with unresolved D. Germline V gene sequence: CDR1 DFQATT, CDR2 SNEGSKA (reference sequence). The CDR3 is made up of 12 amino acids. The V end was cut by 3 bases, the J end by 8 bases, with 11 bases between. The CDR3 bases are TGCAGTGCTAGCAGTAGTGTGGATGAGCAGTTCTTC. The encoded protein is CSASSSVDEQFF.

This clonotype turned up a few times. This sequence joins TRBV20-1 and TRBJ2-7; 8 bases fit TRBD2. The CDR3 consists of 15 residues. The V segment lost 0 bases and the J segment 7 bases; nucleotides outside the gene matches: 11. From germline, CDR1 is DFQATT and CDR2 SNEGSKA (reference sequence). CDR3 amino acids: CSARDMSGGPREQYF. The CDR3 DNA reads TGCAGTGCTAGAGATATGTCGGGAGGGCCCAGGGAGCAGTACTTC.

The rearrangement joins TRBV6-2 or TRBV6-3 to TRBJ2-1; no reliable D call. Trimming shortened V by 0 bases and J by 5 bases, and 11 bases separated the two germline ends. This CDR3 has 15 residues. Germline CDR1 and CDR2: MNHEY and SVGEGT. In nucleotides, the CDR3 is TGTGCCAGCAGTTACTCGAGTTCTCAGCACAATGAGCAGTTCTTC. Residues: CASSYSSSQHNEQFF.

In this sample, this clonotype turned up a few times. This chain joins TRBV2 and TRBJ1-2; possibly TRBD1 for D (6 bases). Germline V gene sequence: CDR1 SNHLY, CDR2 FYNNEI. Trimming took 4 bases from V and 8 from J, leaving 17 bases between them. This CDR3 has 14 amino acids. In DNA form, the CDR3 reads TGTGCCAGCAGTGGCGTACAGGGCCTGGAGGGCTACACCTTC. Translating it yields CASSGVQGLEGYTF.

J is TRBJ1-4 and V is TRBV28; no clear D gene. The CDR3 contains 15 residues. V lost 5 bases to trimming and J lost 2 bases, with 12 bases between them. In germline, CDR1 is MDHEN, CDR2 SYDVKM. The CDR3 is CASSTNSATNEKLFF. The CDR3, as DNA: TGTGCCAGCAGTACCAACAGTGCCACTAATGAAAAACTGTTTTTT.

The chain uses TRBV7-8 and TRBJ1-1, with a weak D call TRBD1 (6 bases). The CDR3 length is 16 residues. V dropped 2 bases and J dropped 1 base, with 14 bases sitting between them. Germline loops: CDR1 SGHVS, CDR2 FQNEAQ. This CDR3 reads CASSLTRTARNTEAFF. As DNA, the CDR3 is TGTGCCAGCAGCTTAACTCGGACAGCCCGGAACACTGAAGCTTTCTTT.

CDR3 loop: CASSAIRTATDTQYF. CDR3 DNA sequence: TGCGCCAGCAGCGCGATACGGACAGCCACAGATACGCAGTATTTT. The V and J genes are TRBV5-1 and TRBJ2-3; maybe TRBD1 (6 bases). CDR3 length: 15 amino acids. Germline V gene lookup returns CDR1 SGHRS and CDR2 YFSETQ. V gave up 4 bases and J gave up 2 bases, with 14 bases separating them.

This clonotype was observed a few times. The chain couples TRBV29-1 to TRBJ2-5; no reliable D call. V was cut by 7 bases and J by 2 bases, with 11 bases left in between. CDR3 length: 12 amino acids. CDR1 SQVTM and CDR2 ANQGSEA come from the germline V gene. CDR3 DNA sequence: TGCAGCGCCGGCGCGTGGCAAGAGACCCAGTACTTC. Translated, it gives CSAGAWQETQYF.

This clonotype has a handful of counts. The gene calls are TRBV3-1 and TRBJ1-5; D perhaps matches TRBD1 (5 bases). From germline, CDR1 is LGHDT and CDR2 YNNKEL (reference sequence). Trimming shortened V by 4 bases and J by 3 bases, and 10 bases separated the two germline ends. The CDR3 spans 14 residues. As DNA, the CDR3 is TGTGCCAGCAGCCTGGGACGGATCAATCAGCCCCAGCATTTT. This gives the protein CASSLGRINQPQHF.

This clonotype has just a few counts. The chain links TRBV28 to TRBJ2-7, with 11 nucleotides matching TRBD1. This CDR3 has 15 residues. Losses at the gene ends were 2 bases for V and 1 base for J; bases not matched to a gene: 1. Germline V gene lookup returns CDR1 MDHEN and CDR2 SYDVKM. CDR3 region: CASSLRDRGSYEQYF. The CDR3 coding sequence is TGTGCCAGCAGTTTAAGGGACAGGGGGTCCTACGAGCAGTACTTC.

This clonotype was counted only a few times. This chain connects TRBV6-1 to TRBJ2-5; D unresolved. CDR3 size: 15 residues. Looked up from germline, CDR1 is MNHNS and CDR2 is SASEGT. V lost 4 bases and J 7 bases, leaving 19 bases between the germline ends. CDR3 loop: CASSVHHWTAPTQYF. CDR3 DNA sequence: TGTGCCAGCAGTGTACATCATTGGACGGCGCCGACCCAGTACTTC.

This clonotype showed up just a few times. The chain combines TRBV12-3 or TRBV12-4 with TRBJ1-1; D possibly corresponds to TRBD1 (6 bases). V was shortened by 6 bases and J by 3 bases, with 17 bases between the two germline ends. The CDR3 is 15 residues long. This chain's CDR3 is CASSPYRATYTEAFF. CDR3 DNA: TGTGCCAGCAGCCCCTACAGGGCAACTTACACTGAAGCTTTCTTT.

The rearrangement links TRBV6-5 to TRBJ1-3; D unclear. Per germline, CDR1 MNHEY and CDR2 SVGAGI. Deletions cut 6 bases from V and 0 bases from J, with 15 bases between. CDR3 length: 16 residues. The CDR3 spells CASSRHLQSSGNTIYF. The DNA for the CDR3 is TGTGCCAGCAGCAGACACTTACAGAGCTCTGGAAACACCATATATTTT.

This clonotype occurred once. The CDR3 bases are TGTGCCAGCAGGCCTTGGGAAGTAGCGGGAGTACTCTACAATGAGCAGTTCTTC. The encoded protein is CASRPWEVAGVLYNEQFF. The chain employs TRBV6-1 and TRBJ2-1, with 9 bases identical to TRBD2. The CDR3 runs 18 residues. CDR1 and CDR2 from the germline V gene are MNHNS and SASEGT. V trimming: 6 bases; J trimming: 3 bases; junction bases outside the gene matches: 15.

V usage is TRBV2 and J usage is TRBJ2-1; weak D call: TRBD1 (5 bases). The CDR3 spans 13 residues. V gave up 6 bases and J gave up 8 bases, with 14 bases separating them. CDR1 and CDR2 from the germline V gene are SNHLY and FYNNEI. The CDR3 loop is CASSLQKGDEQFF. DNA of the CDR3: TGTGCCAGCAGCCTCCAGAAAGGGGATGAGCAGTTCTTC.

This clonotype was recorded many times. The CDR3 DNA is TGCAGCGTCGGGACAGCGAACACCGGGGAGCTGTTTTTT. It translates to CSVGTANTGELFF. The chain employs TRBV29-1 and TRBJ2-2; 7 bases are a match to TRBD1. The CDR3 covers 13 residues. V trimming: 6 bases; J trimming: 0 bases; junction bases outside the gene matches: 1. Per germline, CDR1 SQVTM and CDR2 ANQGSEA.

V usage is TRBV7-2 and J usage is TRBJ2-1; D is unclear. Per germline, CDR1 SGHTA and CDR2 FQGNSA. The CDR3 length is 11 residues. Trimming took 3 bases from V and 10 from J, leaving 7 bases between them. The CDR3, as DNA: TGTGCCAGCAGCTTTGATCGGGAGCAGTTCTTC. It is translated as CASSFDREQFF.

This clonotype was observed a handful of times. The rearrangement uses TRBV2 and TRBJ2-1; TRBD2 agrees at 8 bases. After removal of 6 bases from V and 10 bases from J, the junction contained 11 bases not matched to a gene. Per the germline V gene, CDR1 is SNHLY and CDR2 is FYNNEI. This CDR3 is 14 amino acids long. CDR3 DNA sequence: TGTGCCAGCAGGGTCGAGCCTGGGACTAGGGAGCAGTTCTTC. It encodes CASRVEPGTREQFF.

J is TRBJ1-5 and V is TRBV28; D remains unclear. Germline lookup yields CDR1 MDHEN and CDR2 SYDVKM. The V gene lost 8 bases and the J gene lost 3 bases, with 8 bases spanning the gap. There are 12 residues in the CDR3. This CDR3 reads CASAVLNQPQHF. For the CDR3, the DNA is TGTGCCAGCGCCGTCCTCAATCAGCCCCAGCATTTT.

Only a few counts were recorded for this clonotype. V and J are TRBV6-4 and TRBJ2-6; 8 bases agree with TRBD2. CDR1 is MRHNA and CDR2 is SNTAGT in the germline V gene. V lost 8 bases, J lost 2 bases, and 8 bases stayed unmatched. The CDR3 is 16 residues long. CDR3 sequence reads: CASSHGGVPGANVLTF. In DNA, the CDR3 is TGTGCCAGCTCCCACGGGGGGGTTCCTGGGGCCAACGTCCTGACTTTC.

The V and J genes are TRBV6-2 or TRBV6-3 and TRBJ2-7, with 9 bases that match TRBD2. With 4 bases clipped from V and 0 bases from J, the junction kept 7 bases outside the gene matches. From germline, CDR1 is MNHEY and CDR2 SVGEGT. The CDR3 totals 16 residues. The DNA of the CDR3 is TGTGCCAGCAGTTCCCTAGCGGGGATGCCCTCCTACGAGCAGTACTTC. It is translated as CASSSLAGMPSYEQYF.

The chain combines TRBV19 with TRBJ2-7; D gene uncertain. With 4 bases removed from V and 3 bases from J, the gap between germline ends came to 22 bases. CDR1 and CDR2 from the germline V gene are LNHDA and SQIVND (reference sequence). The CDR3 has 17 amino acids. The CDR3 spells CASSKKEGQPALYEQYF. CDR3 DNA: TGTGCCAGTAGTAAGAAAGAAGGGCAACCTGCCCTCTACGAGCAGTACTTC.

CDR3: CASSPPWAEGEKLFF. CDR3 DNA sequence: TGTGCCAGCAGCCCTCCCTGGGCCGAGGGGGAAAAACTGTTTTTT. This chain uses TRBV7-2 with TRBJ1-4, with D maybe TRBD1 (5 bases). Per the germline V gene, CDR1 is SGHTA and CDR2 is FQGNSA. The V end was cut by 5 bases, the J end by 8 bases, with 18 bases between. The CDR3 length is 15 residues.

As regards this clonotype: This sequence may be a read error, since a much larger clone differs from it by one base. The chain recombines TRBV20-1 with TRBJ2-1; 7 bases fit TRBD2. This CDR3 has 14 amino acids. Germline V lookup: CDR1 DFQATT, CDR2 SNEGSKA (reference sequence). In DNA, the CDR3 is TGCAGTGCTAGCGGGAGGAATTCCTACAATAAGCAGTTCTTC. It encodes CSASGRNSYNKQFF.

In its sample, this clonotype was seen a few times. This chain links TRBV7-3 with TRBJ1-6, with unresolved D. Trimming left V 5 bases short and J 7 bases short, with 9 bases between. The CDR3 sequence is 13 residues long. The germline V gene encodes CDR1 SGHTA and CDR2 FQGTGA. The CDR3 DNA is TGTGCCAGCAGCCCAAGGTCAAATTCACCCCTCCACTTT. Protein: CASSPRSNSPLHF.

J is TRBJ1-5 and V is TRBV15; 8 nucleotides match TRBD1. CDR1 and CDR2 (germline): LNHNV, YYDKDF (reference sequence). Germline trimming cut 3 bases from V and 3 bases from J; bases unmatched to any gene: 10. The CDR3 runs 17 residues. CDR3 bases: TGTGCCACCAGCAGTGGAACGGGACAGGCTTACAATCAGCCCCAGCATTTT. Encoded protein: CATSSGTGQAYNQPQHF. Filled out from reference TRBV15 and TRBJ1-5, the complete variable domain reads DAMVIQNPRYQVTQFGKPVTLSCSQTLNHNVMYWYQQKSSQAPKLLFHYYDKDFNNEADTPDNFQSRRPNTSFCFLDIRSPGLGDTAMYLCATSSGTGQAYNQPQHFGDGTRLSIL.